This T cell receptor (beta chain) was sequenced in a study of shared clonotypes between healthy human individuals. Germline CDR1 is MNHEY and CDR2 is SMNVEV (reference sequence). V shed 3 bases, J shed 2 bases, and the junction held 7 bases outside the gene matches. This CDR3 is 16 amino acids long. Only CD45RO-negative cells positively selected for CCR7 counted as naive CD8 cells, so terminally differentiated effector memory CD45RA+ cells were excluded. Points from the study as a whole: A handful of donors shared around 5% of their naive CD4 clonotypes. Naive subsets generally exceeded memory subsets in estimated richness.

This table comes from immunoSEQ multiplex PCR, and its TCRdb copy is limited to in-frame clones, with some not included. Seen here are hundreds of thousands of clones, about 96% observed once, and the top ten hold 0.11%. Concerning this clone: Its antigen is unidentified.

The sequence came from a woman in her twenties or thirties in good health. The sequencing input was naive CD8+ T cells sorted from blood. This chain links TRBV27 with TRBJ2-7, with 10 bases lining up with TRBD1. DNA for the CDR3: TGTGCCAGCAGTTTTATCATGGGGACAGGGGCCTACGAGCAGTACTTC. Translating gives CASSFIMGTGAYEQYF.